Listed below are T cell receptor beta chains from one sample, sequenced in a study of blood T cell repertoires in COVID-19. Repertoires were generated with immunoSEQ multiplex PCR, while TCRdb's copy carries only in-frame clones and drops some. Of approximately 220,000 clones listed, 65% to 85% are singletons. Sequencing was carried out using peripheral blood. The receptors here all came from a woman older than 75 with acute or convalescent COVID-19. Each CDR3 is given with its conserved first and last residue. A D gene is named only where the DNA matches it firmly. Rows give clone size only sometimes, using once, few, many, or a class for an expanded clone.

>NA|TRBJ1-5|NA|TRBV3-1/TRBV3-2
TGTGCCAGCAGCCAACACCAGACAGGCGATCAGCCCCAGCATTTT
CASSQHQTGDQPQHF
>TRBD1|TRBJ2-1|NA|TRBV10-1
TGCGCCAGCAGCCCAGAAGGGGACAGGAATGAGCAGTTCTTC
CASSPEGDRNEQFF
>TRBD1|TRBJ1-1|NA|TRBV11-2
TGTGCCAGCAGTCCACAGGGGGTAGCTTTCTTT
CASSPQGVAFF
>TRBD1|TRBJ1-2|NA|TRBV23-1
TGCGCCAGCAGCCCCCCACAGGGGGGTTATGGCTACACCTTC
CASSPPQGGYGYTF
>NA|TRBJ2-7|NA|TRBV6-1
TGTGCCAGCAGTGACCCTTTACTAAGGCCCACCGAGCAGTACTTC
CASSDPLLRPTEQYF
>NA|TRBJ2-6|NA|TRBV5-1
TGCGCCAGCAGCTCGACAGTATCCGGGGCCAACGTCCTGACTTTC
CASSSTVSGANVLTF
>TRBD1|TRBJ1-2|once|TRBV5-4
TGTGCCAGCAGCCCGACAGGGGATTTATATGGCTACACCTTC
CASSPTGDLYGYTF
>NA|TRBJ1-5|NA|TRBV3-1/TRBV3-2
TGTGCCAGCAGCCAGACAGGCAATAGCAATCAGCCCCAGCATTTT
CASSQTGNSNQPQHF
>TRBD1|TRBJ2-7|NA|TRBV18
TGTGCCAGCTCACCTTTGGACAGGGGATCCTACGAGCAGTACTTC
CASSPLDRGSYEQYF
>NA|TRBJ1-1|NA|TRBV5-6
TGTGCCAGCAGCACTCATGACCGACAGAACACTGAAGCTTTCTTT
CASSTHDRQNTEAFF
>TRBD2|TRBJ2-3|NA|TRBV29-1
TGCAGCGTTGTCATGGGACTAGCGGGAGTTGGAGATACGCAGTATTTT
CSVVMGLAGVGDTQYF
>TRBD1|TRBJ1-6|NA|TRBV5-6
TGTGCCAGCGGGGACAGTCCTAATTCACCCCTCCACTTT
CASGDSPNSPLHF
>TRBD1|TRBJ2-7|NA|TRBV5-3
TGTGCCAGAAGCTTGGTGGGACAGGGAGAATCCTACGAGCAGTACTTC
CARSLVGQGESYEQYF
>TRBD1|TRBJ2-2|NA|TRBV11-2
TGTGCCAGCAGCCGGGACAGGGACCCCGGGGAGCTGTTTTTT
CASSRDRDPGELFF
>TRBD2|TRBJ2-7|NA|TRBV3-1/TRBV3-2
TGTGCCAGCAGCCAAGGCGGGGGTAGCTCCTACGAGCAGTACTTC
CASSQGGGSSYEQYF
>NA|TRBJ2-7|NA|TRBV5-1
TGCGCCAGCAGCCGGCGGACAACGAGCTCCTACGAGCAGTACTTC
CASSRRTTSSYEQYF
>TRBD2|TRBJ2-7|NA|TRBV3-1/TRBV3-2
TGTGCCAGCAGCCAAGGGTCGGGACTAGCGTACGAGCAGTACTTC
CASSQGSGLAYEQYF
>TRBD1|TRBJ1-2|NA|TRBV6-5
TGTGCCGGACAGGGGGCAACTAACTATGGCTACACCTTC
CAGQGATNYGYTF
>NA|TRBJ1-6|NA|TRBV28
TGTGCCAGCAGTTTGAGGGAGAGGAATTCACCCCTCCACTTT
CASSLRERNSPLHF
>NA|TRBJ1-2|NA|TRBV5-1
TGCGCCAGCAGCTCTGGTTCGTTTCAGGCTAACTATGGCTACACCTTC
CASSSGSFQANYGYTF
>TRBD1|TRBJ2-5|once|TRBV10-3
TGTGCCATCAGTGACGGGACAGGGGATGAGACCCAGTACTTC
CAISDGTGDETQYF
>NA|TRBJ2-3|NA|TRBV4-1
TGCGCCAGCAGCCAAGGGGGCTACCCGAGCACAGATACGCAGTATTTT
CASSQGGYPSTDTQYF
>TRBD2|TRBJ2-7|NA|TRBV27
TGTGCCAGCAGTTTATCAGGGGGAGCGGGGGCCTACGAGCAGTACTTC
CASSLSGGAGAYEQYF
>NA|TRBJ1-4|once|TRBV2
TGTGCCCCCAGTGGGGCAGCAACTAATGAAAAACTGTTTTTT
CAPSGAATNEKLFF
>TRBD1|TRBJ2-3|NA|TRBV6-1
TGTGCCAGCAGTGAAAACGAGGACAGGGGCTTGGATACGCAGTATTTT
CASSENEDRGLDTQYF
>NA|TRBJ2-5|few|TRBV12-2
TGTGCAAGTCGCTTAGTCCAGCTACTAGCGGGAGGGCTACACGACATAGAAGAGACCCAGTACTTC
CASRLVQLLAGGLHDIEETQYF
>NA|TRBJ1-5|NA|TRBV6-1
TGTGCCAGCCGTGAAGGGCATCAGCCCCAGCATTTT
CASREGHQPQHF
>NA|TRBJ1-6|many|TRBV19
TGTGCCAGTAGTATTGGGGTGGACTTCGGTCATAATTCACCCCTCCACTTT
CASSIGVDFGHNSPLHF
>TRBD1|TRBJ1-4|NA|TRBV3-1/TRBV3-2
TGTGCCAGCAGCCAAGGGACAGGGCTGCTAGAGGAAAAACTGTTTTTT
CASSQGTGLLEEKLFF
>TRBD1|TRBJ1-2|NA|TRBV2
TGTGCCAGCAGTGAAGCCCTACAGGGGGGCGGCTACACCTTC
CASSEALQGGGYTF
>NA|TRBJ2-7|NA|TRBV5-1
TGCGCCAGCAGCTTTACAGGGAACTCCTACGAGCAGTACTTC
CASSFTGNSYEQYF
>NA|TRBJ1-4|NA|TRBV19
TGTGCCAGTAGTAGCGGGCGCGCAACTAATGAAAAACTGTTTTTT
CASSSGRATNEKLFF
>NA|TRBJ1-2|NA|TRBV6-5
TGTGCCAGCAGAGGGATTGGGGGGGTGGATGGCTACACCTTC
CASRGIGGVDGYTF
>TRBD2|TRBJ2-3|NA|TRBV10-1
TGCGCCAGCGGGAAAGCGGGAGTAGCAGATACGCAGTATTTT
CASGKAGVADTQYF
>TRBD2|TRBJ2-5|NA|TRBV10-2
TGCGCCAGCAGTGAGCTGGCCGGGACTAGCGAGAAAGAGACCCAGTACTTC
CASSELAGTSEKETQYF
>NA|TRBJ1-5|NA|TRBV5-5
TGTGCCAGCAGCCCGCTTAGACAAGAGATGGGCAATCAGCCCCAGCATTTT
CASSPLRQEMGNQPQHF
>NA|TRBJ1-4|NA|TRBV2
TGTGCCAGCAGGACCGGGTTAGCAACTAATGAAAAACTGTTTTTT
CASRTGLATNEKLFF
>NA|TRBJ1-1|NA|TRBV29-1
TGCAGCGTTGAAGCAGGGGCGCCTTTGTATGCTTTCTTT
CSVEAGAPLYAFF
>TRBD1|TRBJ2-1|once|TRBV4-2
TGTGCCAGCAGCCAAGATTGGACAGGGTCGGTCTACAATGAGCAGTTCTTC
CASSQDWTGSVYNEQFF
>TRBD1|TRBJ1-6|NA|TRBV9
TGTGCCAGCAGCGCCACAGGGGGCAGCTCCTATAATTCACCCCTCCACTTT
CASSATGGSSYNSPLHF
>NA|TRBJ2-5|NA|TRBV7-9
TGTGCCAGCAGCTCAACTCTCGGAGAGACCCAGTACTTC
CASSSTLGETQYF
>NA|TRBJ2-2|few|TRBV5-1
TGCGCCAGCAGCTGGGCCCGGGGAAACGGGGAGCTGTTTTTT
CASSWARGNGELFF
>NA|TRBJ2-2|NA|TRBV3-1/TRBV3-2
TGTGCCAGCAGCCTCGACGACTTAACCGGGGAGCTGTTTTTT
CASSLDDLTGELFF
>NA|TRBJ1-1|once|TRBV3-1/TRBV3-2
TGTGCCAGCAGGCAAGCGGGTACAGGAACGAACACTGAAGCTTTCTTT
CASRQAGTGTNTEAFF
>TRBD1|TRBJ1-1|NA|TRBV19
TGTGCCAGTAGGAAAGTCTGGGGCGGGACAGAGGGCACTGAAGCTTTCTTT
CASRKVWGGTEGTEAFF
>NA|TRBJ1-2|once|TRBV6-5
TGTGCCAGCAGCCACGGGGGGGATGGCTACACCTTC
CASSHGGDGYTF
>NA|TRBJ2-5|NA|TRBV5-1
TGCGCCAGCGGGGAGTCGGGCCAAGAGACCCAGTACTTC
CASGESGQETQYF
>NA|TRBJ2-7|NA|TRBV7-2
TGTGCCAGCAGCTTAGAGGTCCTAGCTCCCTACGAGCAGTACTTC
CASSLEVLAPYEQYF
>TRBD1|TRBJ2-7|NA|TRBV5-6
TGTGCCAGCAGTGACCTCCCCGGGACAGGGTACAACGAGCAGTACTTC
CASSDLPGTGYNEQYF
>NA|TRBJ1-1|few|TRBV2
TGTGCCAGCAGTGAAATGCGTGGATTCGGGGGGCGGGCTTTCTTT
CASSEMRGFGGRAFF
>TRBD1|TRBJ1-4|NA|TRBV6-1
TGTGCCAGCAGTGACGGGACAGCAACTAATGAAAAACTGTTTTTT
CASSDGTATNEKLFF
>TRBD1|TRBJ1-4|NA|TRBV6-5
TGTGCCAGCAGTTACTCCGGGACAGGGGGCGGTGAAAAACTGTTTTTT
CASSYSGTGGGEKLFF
>NA|TRBJ1-3|NA|TRBV2
TGTGCCAGCAGGCAGGGCACCACCTCTGGAAACACCATATATTTT
CASRQGTTSGNTIYF
>NA|TRBJ1-1|NA|TRBV6-5
TGTGCCAGCAGTTACGCGGCGAGGAACACTGAAGCTTTCTTT
CASSYAARNTEAFF